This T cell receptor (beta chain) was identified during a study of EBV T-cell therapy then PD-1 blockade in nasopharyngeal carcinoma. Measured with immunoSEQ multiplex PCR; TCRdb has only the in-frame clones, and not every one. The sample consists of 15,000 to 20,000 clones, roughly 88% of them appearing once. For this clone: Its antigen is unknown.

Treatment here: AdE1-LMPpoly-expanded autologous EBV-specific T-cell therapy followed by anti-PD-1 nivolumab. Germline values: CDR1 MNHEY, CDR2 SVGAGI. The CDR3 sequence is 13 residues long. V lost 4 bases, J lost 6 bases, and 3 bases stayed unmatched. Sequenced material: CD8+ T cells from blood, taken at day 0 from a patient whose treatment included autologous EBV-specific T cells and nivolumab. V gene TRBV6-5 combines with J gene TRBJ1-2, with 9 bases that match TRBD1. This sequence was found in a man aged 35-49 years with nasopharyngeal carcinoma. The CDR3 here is CASSLTGGNGYTF. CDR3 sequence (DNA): TGTGCCAGCAGTTTAACAGGGGGCAATGGCTACACCTTC.